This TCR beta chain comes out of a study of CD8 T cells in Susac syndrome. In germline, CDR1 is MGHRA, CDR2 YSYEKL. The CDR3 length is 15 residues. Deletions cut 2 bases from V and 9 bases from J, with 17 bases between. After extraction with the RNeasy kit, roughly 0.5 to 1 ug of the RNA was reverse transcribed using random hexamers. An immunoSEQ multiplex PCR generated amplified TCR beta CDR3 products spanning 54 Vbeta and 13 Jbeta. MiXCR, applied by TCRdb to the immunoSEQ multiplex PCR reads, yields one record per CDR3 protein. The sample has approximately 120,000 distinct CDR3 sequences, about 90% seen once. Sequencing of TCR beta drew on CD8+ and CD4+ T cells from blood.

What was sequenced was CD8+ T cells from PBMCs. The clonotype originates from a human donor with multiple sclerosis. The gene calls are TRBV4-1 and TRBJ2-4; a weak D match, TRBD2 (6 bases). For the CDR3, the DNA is TGCGCCAGCAGCCAACGCCACGGGAGCGGTATCATTCAGTACTTC. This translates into CASSQRHGSGIIQYF.